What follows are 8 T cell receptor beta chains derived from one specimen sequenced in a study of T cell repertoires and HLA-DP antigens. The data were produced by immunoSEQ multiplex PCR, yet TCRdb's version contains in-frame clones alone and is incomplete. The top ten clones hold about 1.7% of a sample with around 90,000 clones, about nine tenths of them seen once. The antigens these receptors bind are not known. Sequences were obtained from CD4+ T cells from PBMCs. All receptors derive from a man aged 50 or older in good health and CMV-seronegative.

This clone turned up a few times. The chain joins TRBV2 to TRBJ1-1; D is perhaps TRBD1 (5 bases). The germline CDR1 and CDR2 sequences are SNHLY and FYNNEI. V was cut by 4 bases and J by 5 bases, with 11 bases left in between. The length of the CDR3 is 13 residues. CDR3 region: CASSAQGWTEAFF. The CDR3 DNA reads TGTGCCAGCAGTGCCCAGGGTTGGACTGAAGCTTTCTTT.

CDR3: CASSLRTGRNTEAFF. The CDR3 DNA sequence: TGTGCCAGCAGCCTACGGACAGGAAGGAACACTGAAGCTTTCTTT. V and J are TRBV14 and TRBJ1-1; TRBD1 matches at 7 bases. V was pared by 4 bases and J by 1 base, with 6 bases of the junction left unmatched. Germline values: CDR1 SGHDN, CDR2 FVKESK. This CDR3 spans 15 amino acids.

As DNA, the CDR3 is TGTGCCAGCAGAGAAAGCGGGACTAGTAAAGTGGAGACCCAGTACTTC. This encodes CASRESGTSKVETQYF. The J gene is TRBJ2-5, the V gene TRBV6-1, with TRBD2 identical over 8 bases. In germline, CDR1 is MNHNS, CDR2 SASEGT. With 6 bases clipped from V and 5 bases from J, the junction kept 14 bases outside the gene matches. This CDR3 region has 16 residues.

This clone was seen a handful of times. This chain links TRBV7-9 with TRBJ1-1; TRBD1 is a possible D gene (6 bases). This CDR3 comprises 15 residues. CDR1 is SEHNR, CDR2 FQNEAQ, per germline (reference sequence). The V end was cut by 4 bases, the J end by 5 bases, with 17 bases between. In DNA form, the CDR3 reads TGTGCCAGCAGCTCGGGGGCAGGGGACGGGACTGAAGCTTTCTTT. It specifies CASSSGAGDGTEAFF.

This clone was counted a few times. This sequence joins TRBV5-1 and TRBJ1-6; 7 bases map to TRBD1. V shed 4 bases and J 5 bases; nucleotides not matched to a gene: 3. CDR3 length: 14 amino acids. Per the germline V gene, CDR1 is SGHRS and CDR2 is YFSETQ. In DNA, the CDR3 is TGCGCCAGCAGCACGGACAGGAATAATTCACCCCTCCACTTT. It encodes CASSTDRNNSPLHF.

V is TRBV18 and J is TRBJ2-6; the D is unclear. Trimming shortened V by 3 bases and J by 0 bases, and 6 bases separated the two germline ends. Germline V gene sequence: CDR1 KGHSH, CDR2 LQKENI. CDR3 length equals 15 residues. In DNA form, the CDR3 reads TGTGCCAGCTCACCTCTGGGCTCTGGGGCCAACGTCCTGACTTTC. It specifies CASSPLGSGANVLTF.

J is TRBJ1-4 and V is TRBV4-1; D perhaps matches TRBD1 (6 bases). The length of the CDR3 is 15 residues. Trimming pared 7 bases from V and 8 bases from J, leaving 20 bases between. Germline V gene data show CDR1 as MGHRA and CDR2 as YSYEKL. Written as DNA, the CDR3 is TGCGCCAGCACCCACGGGACATTACGAAGAGAAAAACTGTTTTTT. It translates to CASTHGTLRREKLFF.

The CDR3 nucleotides are TGTGCCACCAGCGGTCGGACTAGTGGGAACACAGATACGCAGTATTTT. It codes for CATSGRTSGNTDTQYF. The rearrangement links TRBV15 to TRBJ2-3; 7 positions match TRBD2. The CDR3 spans 16 residues. The V segment lost 5 bases and the J segment 2 bases; nucleotides outside the gene matches: 10. Germline-derived CDR1 and CDR2 are LNHNV and YYDKDF (reference sequence).